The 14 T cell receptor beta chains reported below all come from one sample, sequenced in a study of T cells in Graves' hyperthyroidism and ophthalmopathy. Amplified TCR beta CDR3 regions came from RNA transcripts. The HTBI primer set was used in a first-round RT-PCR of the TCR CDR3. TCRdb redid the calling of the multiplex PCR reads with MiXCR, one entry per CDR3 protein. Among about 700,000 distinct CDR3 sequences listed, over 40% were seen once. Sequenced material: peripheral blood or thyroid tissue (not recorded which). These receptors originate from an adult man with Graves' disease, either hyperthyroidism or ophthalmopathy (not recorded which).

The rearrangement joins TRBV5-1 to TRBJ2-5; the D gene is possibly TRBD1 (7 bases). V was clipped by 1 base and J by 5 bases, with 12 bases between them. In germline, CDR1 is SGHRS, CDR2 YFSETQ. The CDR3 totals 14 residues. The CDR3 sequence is CASSLPRGDETQYF. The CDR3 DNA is TGCGCCAGCAGCTTGCCCAGGGGGGACGAGACCCAGTACTTC.

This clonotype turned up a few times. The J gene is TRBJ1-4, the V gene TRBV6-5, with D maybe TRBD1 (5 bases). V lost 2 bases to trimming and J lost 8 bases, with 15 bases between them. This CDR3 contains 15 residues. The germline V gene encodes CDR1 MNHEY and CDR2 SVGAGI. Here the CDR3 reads CASSYLTVSREKLFF. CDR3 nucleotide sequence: TGTGCCAGCAGTTACCTGACAGTTTCGAGGGAAAAACTGTTTTTT.

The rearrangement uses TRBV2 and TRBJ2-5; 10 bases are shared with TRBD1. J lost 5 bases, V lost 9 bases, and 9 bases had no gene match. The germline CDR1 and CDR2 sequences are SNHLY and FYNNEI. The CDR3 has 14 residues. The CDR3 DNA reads TGTGCCAGAGGACAGGGGGACGGTGATGAGACCCAGTACTTC. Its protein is CARGQGDGDETQYF.

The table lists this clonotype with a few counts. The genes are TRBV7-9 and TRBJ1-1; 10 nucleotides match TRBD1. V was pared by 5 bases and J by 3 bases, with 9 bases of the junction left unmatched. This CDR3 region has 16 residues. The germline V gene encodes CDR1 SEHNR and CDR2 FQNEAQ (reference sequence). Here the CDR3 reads CASSLSPGTGDTEAFF. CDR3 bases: TGTGCCAGCAGCCTTAGCCCCGGGACAGGGGACACTGAAGCTTTCTTT.

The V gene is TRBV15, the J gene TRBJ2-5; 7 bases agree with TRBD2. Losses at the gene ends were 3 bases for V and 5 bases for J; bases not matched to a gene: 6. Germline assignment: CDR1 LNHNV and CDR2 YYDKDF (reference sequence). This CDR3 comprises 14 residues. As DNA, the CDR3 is TGTGCCACCAGCAGGACAGCGGGGTCGGAGACCCAGTACTTC. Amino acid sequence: CATSRTAGSETQYF.

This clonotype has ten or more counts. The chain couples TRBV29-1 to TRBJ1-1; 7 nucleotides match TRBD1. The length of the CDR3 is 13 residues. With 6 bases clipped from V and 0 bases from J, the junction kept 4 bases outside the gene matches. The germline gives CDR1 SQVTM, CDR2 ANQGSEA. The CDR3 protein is CSVEGQMNTEAFF. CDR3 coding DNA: TGCAGCGTAGAGGGACAGATGAACACTGAAGCTTTCTTT.

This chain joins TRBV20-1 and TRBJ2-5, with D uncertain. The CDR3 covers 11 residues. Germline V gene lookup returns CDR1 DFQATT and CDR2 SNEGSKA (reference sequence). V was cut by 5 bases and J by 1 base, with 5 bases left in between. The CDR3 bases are TGCAGTGCTGGCTTCCAAGAGACCCAGTACTTC. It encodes CSAGFQETQYF.

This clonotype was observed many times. The CDR3 is CASRPGTGSNSPLHF. CDR3 nucleotide sequence: TGTGCCAGCCGTCCCGGGACAGGGTCGAATTCACCCCTCCACTTT. The V gene is TRBV2, the J gene TRBJ1-6, with 9 bases lining up with TRBD1. The J segment lost 7 bases and the V segment lost 8 bases, leaving 9 bases of the junction unmatched. The CDR3 sequence is 15 residues long. Germline CDR1 is SNHLY and CDR2 is FYNNEI.

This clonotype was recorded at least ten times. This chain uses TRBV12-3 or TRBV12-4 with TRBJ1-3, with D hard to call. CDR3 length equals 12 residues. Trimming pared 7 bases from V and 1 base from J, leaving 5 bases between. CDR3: CASTLSGNTIYF. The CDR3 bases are TGTGCCAGCACCCTTTCTGGAAACACCATATATTTT.

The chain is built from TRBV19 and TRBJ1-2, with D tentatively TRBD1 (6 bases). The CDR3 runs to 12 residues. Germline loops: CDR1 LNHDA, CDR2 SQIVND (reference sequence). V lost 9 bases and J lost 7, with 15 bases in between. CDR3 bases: TGTGCCAGCACACAGGGAAGCAGTGGCTACACCTTC. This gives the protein CASTQGSSGYTF.

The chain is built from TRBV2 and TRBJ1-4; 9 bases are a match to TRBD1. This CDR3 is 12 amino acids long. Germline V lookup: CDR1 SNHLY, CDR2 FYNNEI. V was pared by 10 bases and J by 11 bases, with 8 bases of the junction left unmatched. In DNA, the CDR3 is TGTGCCACGTCCGGGACAGGGAGGAAACTGTTTTTT. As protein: CATSGTGRKLFF.

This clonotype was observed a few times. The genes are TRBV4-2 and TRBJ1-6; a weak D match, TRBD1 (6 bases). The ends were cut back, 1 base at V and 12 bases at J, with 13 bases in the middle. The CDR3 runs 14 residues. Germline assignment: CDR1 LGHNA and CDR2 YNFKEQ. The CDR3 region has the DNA TGTGCCAGCAGCCAAGGCCGGGACACTGAACCCCTCCACTTT. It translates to CASSQGRDTEPLHF.

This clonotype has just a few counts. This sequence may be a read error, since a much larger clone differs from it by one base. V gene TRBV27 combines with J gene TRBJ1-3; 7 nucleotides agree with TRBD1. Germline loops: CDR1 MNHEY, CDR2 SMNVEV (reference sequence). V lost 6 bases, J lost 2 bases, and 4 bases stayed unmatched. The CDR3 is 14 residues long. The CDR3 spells CASSPGQPGNTIYF. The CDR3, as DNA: TGTGCCAGCAGCCCGGGACAGCCTGGAAACACCATATATTTT.

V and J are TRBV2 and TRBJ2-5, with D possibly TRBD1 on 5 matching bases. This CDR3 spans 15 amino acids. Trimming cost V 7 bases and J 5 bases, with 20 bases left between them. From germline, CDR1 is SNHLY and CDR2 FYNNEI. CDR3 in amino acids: CASTEGADTAETQYF. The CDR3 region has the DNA TGTGCCAGCACCGAAGGCGCGGACACGGCGGAGACCCAGTACTTC.